The 27 T cell receptor beta chains listed next were all sequenced from one sample in a study of blood T cell repertoires in COVID-19. Repertoires were generated with immunoSEQ multiplex PCR, while TCRdb's copy carries only in-frame clones and drops some. Among 65,000 to 90,000 clones listed, approximately 88% were seen once. Material for sequencing was peripheral blood. Every receptor here comes from a woman of 80 years or more with acute or convalescent COVID-19.

This sequence joins TRBV18 and TRBJ2-7; TRBD2 matches at 7 bases. Germline assignment: CDR1 KGHSH and CDR2 LQKENI. V lost 2 bases and J lost 7; bases outside the gene matches: 14. The CDR3 covers 16 residues. CDR3 region: CASSPKGPTSVGEQYF. DNA for the CDR3: TGTGCCAGCTCACCAAAGGGGCCTACTAGCGTGGGGGAGCAGTACTTC. The variable domain in full, with the rest retrieved from reference TRBV18 and TRBJ2-7, is NAGVMQNPRHLVRRRGQEARLRCSPMKGHSHVYWYRQLPEEGLKFMVYLQKENIIDESGMPKERFSAEFPKEGPSILRIQQVVRGDSAAYFCASSPKGPTSVGEQYFGPGTRLTVT.

The chain links TRBV6-5 to TRBJ1-1; maybe TRBD1 (6 bases). There are 14 residues in the CDR3. V lost 0 bases, J lost 10 bases, and 15 bases lay in between. Germline V gene sequence: CDR1 MNHEY, CDR2 SVGAGI. The CDR3 is CASSYSSREGGAFF. The CDR3 nucleotides are TGTGCCAGCAGTTACTCGAGCAGGGAAGGGGGAGCTTTCTTT.

V usage is TRBV3-1 (or the pseudogene TRBV3-2) and J usage is TRBJ2-1; 11 bases are a match to TRBD2. V dropped 3 bases and J dropped 5; count of bases not matched to a gene: 9. Germline loops: CDR1 LGHDT, CDR2 YNNKEL (reference sequence). The CDR3 length is 17 residues. CDR3 residues: CASSHPSGTSGNNEQFF. DNA of the CDR3: TGTGCCAGCAGCCACCCTTCCGGGACTAGCGGTAACAATGAGCAGTTCTTC.

V gene TRBV19 combines with J gene TRBJ2-3; the match to TRBD1 covers 11 bases. V shed 6 bases and J 4 bases; nucleotides not matched to a gene: 6. The CDR3 is 15 amino acids. Germline V lookup: CDR1 LNHDA, CDR2 SQIVND (reference sequence). CDR3 in DNA: TGTGCCAGTAGGGACAGGGGGCATGGGGCAGATACGCAGTATTTT. Its protein is CASRDRGHGADTQYF.

This sequence joins TRBV2 and TRBJ1-2, with unresolved D. Germline loops: CDR1 SNHLY, CDR2 FYNNEI. There are 13 residues in the CDR3. The V end was cut by 4 bases, the J end by 5 bases, with 11 bases between. The CDR3 here is CASSARLTYGYTF. The CDR3 DNA is TGTGCCAGCAGTGCGAGACTGACTTATGGCTACACCTTC. The full variable domain, with the rest looked up from reference TRBV2 and TRBJ1-2, is EPEVTQTPSHQVTQMGQEVILRCVPISNHLYFYWYRQILGQKVEFLVSFYNNEISEKSEIFDDQFSVERPDGSNFTLKIRSTKLEDSAMYFCASSARLTYGYTFGSGTRLTVV.

The rearrangement joins TRBV7-9 to TRBJ2-7; a weak D match, TRBD1 (5 bases). V was clipped by 5 bases and J by 5 bases, with 16 bases between them. This CDR3 comprises 14 residues. The V gene's germline CDR1 is SEHNR and CDR2 FQNEAQ (reference sequence). The CDR3 DNA reads as TGTGCCAGCAGCCAACCCCTCTCAGGGAACGAGCAGTACTTC. Amino acids: CASSQPLSGNEQYF.

The CDR3 region is CASSPGLAGGPVGWQETQYF. CDR3 in DNA: TGTGCCAGCAGTCCGGGACTAGCGGGAGGGCCCGTGGGTTGGCAAGAGACCCAGTACTTC. This chain joins TRBV27 and TRBJ2-5; 16 nucleotides line up with TRBD2. This CDR3 has 20 amino acids. Trimming at V came to 5 bases and at J to 2 bases, leaving 14 bases not matched to a gene. Germline V gene lookup returns CDR1 MNHEY and CDR2 SMNVEV (reference sequence).

The chain recombines TRBV30 with TRBJ2-1; 10 bases match TRBD2. With 6 bases clipped from V and 10 bases from J, the junction kept 6 bases outside the gene matches. Germline lookup yields CDR1 GTSNPN and CDR2 SVGIG (reference sequence). The CDR3 runs 12 residues. CDR3 DNA: TGTGCCTGCTCTAGCGGGGGAGGGGAGCAGTTCTTC. It yields the protein CACSSGGGEQFF.

The chain is built from TRBV15 and TRBJ2-5; TRBD2 aligns across 11 bases. The CDR3 is 16 amino acids. V shed 4 bases, J shed 1 base, and the junction held 5 bases outside the gene matches. Germline V lookup: CDR1 LNHNV, CDR2 YYDKDF (reference sequence). CDR3 nucleotide sequence: TGTGCCACCAGCACCGGGACTAGCGGCTCCCAAGAGACCCAGTACTTC. Translation gives CATSTGTSGSQETQYF. The whole variable domain, filled in from reference TRBV15 and TRBJ2-5, reads DAMVIQNPRYQVTQFGKPVTLSCSQTLNHNVMYWYQQKSSQAPKLLFHYYDKDFNNEADTPDNFQSRRPNTSFCFLDIRSPGLGDTAMYLCATSTGTSGSQETQYFGPGTRLLVL.

The chain is built from TRBV7-9 and TRBJ1-2; 7 bases agree with TRBD1. CDR1 and CDR2 from the germline V gene are SEHNR and FQNEAQ (reference sequence). The CDR3 totals 17 residues. V gave up 1 base and J gave up 2 bases; unmatched junction bases: 10. The CDR3 spells CASSLGQGVTPNYGYTF. CDR3 nucleotides: TGTGCCAGCAGCTTAGGGCAGGGGGTGACTCCCAACTATGGCTACACCTTC.

This clone was seen a few times. The V gene is TRBV11-2, the J gene TRBJ1-3, with 7 bases matching TRBD1. Germline CDR1 and CDR2: SGHAT and FQNNGV. This CDR3 region has 16 residues. J gave up 4 bases and V 5 bases, and 11 bases lay outside the gene matches. This CDR3 reads CASSTLTGSRGNTIYF. The CDR3 DNA sequence: TGTGCCAGCAGCACCCTGACAGGGTCGAGAGGAAACACCATATATTTT.

J is TRBJ2-5 and V is TRBV27; D perhaps matches TRBD1 (7 bases). CDR1 and CDR2 from the germline V gene are MNHEY and SMNVEV (reference sequence). Trimming took off 6 bases at V and 5 bases at J, with 22 bases between the two ends. CDR3 length: 16 residues. CDR3 coding DNA: TGTGCCAGCAGCTTTGGGAGTAGGGGGCGGGGTGAGACCCAGTACTTC. Translation gives CASSFGSRGRGETQYF.

The J gene is TRBJ2-7, the V gene TRBV10-3; TRBD1 matches 7 bases. CDR1 is ENHRY and CDR2 is SYGVKD in the germline V gene. The J segment lost 6 bases and the V segment lost 3 bases, leaving 11 bases of the junction unmatched. CDR3 length equals 15 residues. The CDR3 region has the DNA TGTGCCATCAGTGATCCCGGACAGGCCCACAGCGAGCAGTACTTC. Amino acids: CAISDPGQAHSEQYF.

This chain connects TRBV19 to TRBJ1-5, with D unresolved. The V end was cut by 1 base, the J end by 1 base, with 8 bases between. The germline CDR1 and CDR2 sequences are LNHDA and SQIVND (reference sequence). This CDR3 has 15 amino acids. CDR3 protein: CASSIVPGSNQPQHF. The CDR3 DNA reads as TGTGCCAGTAGTATAGTACCGGGGAGCAATCAGCCCCAGCATTTT.

CDR3 coding DNA: TGTGCCAGCAGTTTATCACGCCAGGCATCCTACGAGCAGTACTTC. Translated: CASSLSRQASYEQYF. The V gene is TRBV27, the J gene TRBJ2-7, with no clear D. The CDR3 runs to 15 residues. Trimming cost V 0 bases and J 1 base, with 10 bases left between them. Germline-derived CDR1 and CDR2 are MNHEY and SMNVEV (reference sequence).

V is TRBV19 and J is TRBJ2-2; 8 positions match TRBD1. The CDR3 loop spans 14 amino acids. Germline V lookup: CDR1 LNHDA, CDR2 SQIVND (reference sequence). The V gene end was trimmed by 7 bases and the J gene end by 4 bases; junction bases not matched to a gene: 5. CDR3 residues: CASIQGAGTGELFF. The DNA for the CDR3 is TGTGCCAGTATCCAGGGGGCCGGCACCGGGGAGCTGTTTTTT.

Note on this clone: Other DNA sequences in the sample encode the same CDR3. The chain combines TRBV7-9 with TRBJ2-5; no firm D call. V was pared by 5 bases and J by 4 bases, with 5 bases between. CDR1 and CDR2 from the germline V gene are SEHNR and FQNEAQ (reference sequence). The CDR3 runs 11 residues. CDR3 in DNA: TGTGCCAGCAGCCCCTCAGAGACCCAGTACTTC. It translates to CASSPSETQYF.

The chain carries TRBV6-5 and TRBJ2-5; 9 bases map to TRBD1. Germline CDR1 and CDR2: MNHEY and SVGAGI. CDR3 length equals 14 residues. After removal of 6 bases from V and 6 bases from J, the junction contained 8 bases not matched to a gene. CDR3 sequence reads: CASSTRDREQTQYF. Written as DNA, the CDR3 is TGTGCCAGCAGCACCCGGGACAGGGAACAGACCCAGTACTTC.

The J gene is TRBJ1-4, the V gene TRBV7-9; 7 nucleotides agree with TRBD1. CDR3 length: 15 amino acids. Germline CDR1 reads SEHNR; CDR2 reads FQNEAQ (reference sequence). The junction had 8 bases not matched to a gene; V was cut back by 3 bases and J by 7 bases. The CDR3 DNA is TGTGCCAGCAGCTTCGGCTCAGGGGGTCCTGAAAAACTGTTTTTT. Residues: CASSFGSGGPEKLFF.

This clone appeared once. This sequence joins TRBV7-9 and TRBJ2-5, with 7 bases identical to TRBD2. V shed 5 bases, J shed 5 bases, and the junction held 17 bases outside the gene matches. Germline lookup yields CDR1 SEHNR and CDR2 FQNEAQ (reference sequence). This CDR3 is built from 17 residues. CDR3 sequence (DNA): TGTGCCAGCAGCCCCAAAGGAGGCGGGGGTGGAGGCGAGACCCAGTACTTC. Amino acid sequence: CASSPKGGGGGGETQYF.

The J gene is TRBJ1-1, the V gene TRBV6-5; D remains ambiguous. The CDR3 is 12 amino acids. Germline CDR1 and CDR2: MNHEY and SVGAGI. V lost 6 bases and J lost 3, with 8 bases in between. The DNA for the CDR3 is TGTGCCAGCAGGCGGGGTTACACTGAAGCTTTCTTT. Residues: CASRRGYTEAFF.

This clone appeared a few times. The chain couples TRBV7-2 to TRBJ1-2; 8 bases match TRBD1. The germline V gene has CDR1 SGHTA and CDR2 FQGNSA. The CDR3 is 15 residues long. Trimming cost V 2 bases and J 6 bases; bases outside gene matches: 8. The CDR3 sequence: CASSLSRGLYNGYTF. As DNA, the CDR3 is TGTGCCAGCAGCTTATCCAGGGGGCTTTACAATGGCTACACCTTC. Full variable domain (remainder filled in from reference TRBV7-2 and TRBJ1-2): GAGVSQSPSNKVTEKGKDVELRCDPISGHTALYWYRQSLGQGLEFLIYFQGNSAPDKSGLPSDRFSAERTGGSVSTLTIQRTQQEDSAVYLCASSLSRGLYNGYTFGSGTRLTVV.

CDR3 sequence: CASSQEGLQGVYGYTF. CDR3 coding DNA: TGTGCCAGCAGCCAAGAGGGGTTACAGGGCGTCTATGGCTACACCTTC. The V gene is TRBV14, the J gene TRBJ1-2; D is perhaps TRBD1 (6 bases). Trimming took 0 bases from V and 4 from J, leaving 15 bases between them. CDR3 length equals 16 residues. Germline V gene data show CDR1 as SGHDN and CDR2 as FVKESK.

This clone has more than one count but fewer than ten. V usage is TRBV4-1 and J usage is TRBJ1-1, with 9 bases identical to TRBD1. V lost 2 bases, J lost 3 bases, and 1 base stayed unmatched. This CDR3 has 14 amino acids. Germline V CDR1 and CDR2: MGHRA, YSYEKL. The CDR3 reads CASSQRQGDTEAFF. CDR3 nucleotides: TGCGCCAGCAGCCAAAGACAGGGGGACACTGAAGCTTTCTTT.

The chain links TRBV5-1 to TRBJ2-3; 8 nucleotides match TRBD1. The ends lost 5 bases at V and 2 bases at J; junction bases unmatched: 7. This CDR3 has 15 residues. CDR1 and CDR2 (germline): SGHRS, YFSETQ. The CDR3 nucleotides are TGCGCCAGCAGATCCCGACAGGGGACCACAGATACGCAGTATTTT. Translated: CASRSRQGTTDTQYF.

The rearrangement links TRBV9 to TRBJ2-1; the match to TRBD2 covers 8 bases. Unmatched junction bases numbered 2, after V lost 0 bases and J lost 3 bases. Germline V lookup: CDR1 SGDLS, CDR2 YYNGEE. CDR3 length: 15 residues. Written as DNA, the CDR3 is TGTGCCAGCAGCGTAGCGGCGGGGGGCTACAATGAGCAGTTCTTC. Its translation is CASSVAAGGYNEQFF.

This chain connects TRBV27 to TRBJ1-3; 9 positions match TRBD1. The CDR3 has 15 amino acids. The germline CDR1 and CDR2 sequences are MNHEY and SMNVEV (reference sequence). Losses at the gene ends were 8 bases for V and 4 bases for J; bases not matched to a gene: 9. CDR3 nucleotides: TGTGCCAGCGCTAACTCGGGACAGGGAGGAAACACCATATATTTT. This translates into CASANSGQGGNTIYF.